A selection of T cell receptor beta chains follows, all from one sample in a study of CD8 T cells in ankylosing spondylitis. One entry per CDR3 protein results from TCRdb running MiXCR on the 5' RACE reads. The sample has about 440,000 distinct CDR3 sequences; more than 15% are singletons. Sequenced: blood, either unsorted or a sorted T cell fraction (not recorded which). These TCRs come from a male donor with ankylosing spondylitis. Each CDR3 is given with its conserved first and last residue. The D gene is left open where the match is weak. Size tells how often a clone was seen (once, few, many) or the class of an expanded clone, and some rows leave it out.

>many|-|TRBV4-2|TRBJ2-7
CASSQVGWEQYF
TGTGCCAGCAGCCAAGTCGGTTGGGAGCAGTACTTC
>-|-|TRBV27|TRBJ2-3
CASSVQGRGTTDTQYF
TGTGCCAGCAGTGTGCAGGGCCGGGGCACCACAGATACGCAGTATTTT
>-|-|TRBV5-1|TRBJ2-2
CASSSDPRNTGELFF
TGCGCCAGCAGCTCGGATCCGCGGAACACCGGGGAGCTGTTTTTT
>once|-|TRBV6-6|TRBJ1-1
CASSYQGLDEAFF
TGTGCCAGCAGTTACCAGGGGCTGGATGAAGCTTTCTTT
>-|-|TRBV6-2/TRBV6-3|TRBJ1-5
CASSFGGSHTNQPQHF
TGTGCCAGCAGTTTCGGGGGATCACACACCAATCAGCCCCAGCATTTT
>few|-|TRBV21-1|TRBJ2-7
CASSKVIHEQYF
TGTGCCAGCAGCAAAGTTATCCACGAGCAGTACTTC
>-|-|TRBV6-5|TRBJ2-5
CASSYSGVGGETQYF
TGTGCCAGCAGTTACTCAGGGGTGGGAGGAGAGACCCAGTACTTC
>-|TRBD2|TRBV2|TRBJ2-1
CASSLRGRSYNEQFF
TGTGCCAGCAGTCTCCGCGGGAGGTCCTACAATGAGCAGTTCTTC
>-|-|TRBV28|TRBJ2-1
CASGKGVENEQFF
TGTGCCAGCGGTAAGGGAGTCGAAAATGAGCAGTTCTTC
>few|-|TRBV11-3|TRBJ2-1
CASSPALGTQFF
TGTGCCAGCAGCCCCGCGCTTGGGACGCAGTTCTTC
>-|-|TRBV3-1|TRBJ2-3
CASSQWADTQYF
TGTGCCAGCAGCCAATGGGCAGATACGCAGTATTTT
>-|-|TRBV4-1|TRBJ2-7
CASSQDPVPRYEQYF
TGCGCCAGCAGCCAAGATCCGGTGCCCCGCTACGAGCAGTACTTC
>-|TRBD2|TRBV7-4|TRBJ2-3
CASSTRTSGPTDTQYF
TGTGCCAGCAGCACGCGGACTAGCGGTCCCACAGATACGCAGTATTTT
>-|TRBD1|TRBV11-1|TRBJ1-6
CASSEGTATDSPLHF
TGTGCCAGCAGCGAAGGGACAGCTACCGATTCACCCCTCCACTTT
>many|-|TRBV12-3/TRBV12-4|TRBJ2-1
CASSLVTPNEQFF
TGTGCCAGCAGTTTGGTCACCCCCAATGAGCAGTTCTTC
>-|TRBD2|TRBV5-1|TRBJ2-1
CASRGTLAGHNEQFF
TGCGCCAGCAGGGGGACCCTAGCGGGCCACAATGAGCAGTTCTTC
>-|-|TRBV5-1|TRBJ1-2
CASSLADSKLYGYTF
TGCGCCAGCAGCCTGGCCGACAGCAAACTCTATGGCTACACCTTC
>-|-|TRBV30|TRBJ1-2
CAWSVSDVHYGYTF
TGTGCCTGGAGTGTTTCTGACGTCCACTATGGCTACACCTTC
>-|TRBD2|TRBV20-1|TRBJ2-1
CSARDLRGEGSGNEQFF
TGCAGTGCTAGAGATCTCCGCGGGGAGGGTTCCGGCAATGAGCAGTTCTTC
>few|-|TRBV5-5|TRBJ1-1
CASSSVQRNTEAFF
TGTGCCAGCAGCTCAGTACAGAGGAACACTGAAGCTTTCTTT
>many|-|TRBV5-1|TRBJ2-7
CASSSGQQGINEQYF
TGCGCCAGCAGCTCGGGACAACAGGGTATCAACGAGCAGTACTTC
>-|-|TRBV20-1|TRBJ1-4
CSARGLYEKLFF
TGCAGTGCTAGAGGTCTTTATGAAAAACTGTTTTTT
>few|TRBD2|TRBV20-1|TRBJ2-5
CSYLRDASGMQTQYF
TGCAGCTACCTCCGGGATGCTAGCGGGATGCAGACCCAGTACTTC
>many|-|TRBV20-1|TRBJ2-2
CSAREWLGELFF
TGCAGTGCTAGAGAATGGTTGGGGGAGCTGTTTTTT
>-|-|TRBV5-6|TRBJ1-3
CASSLWGDSGNTIYF
TGTGCCAGCAGCTTGTGGGGCGACTCTGGAAACACCATATATTTT
>many|TRBD1|TRBV3-1|TRBJ2-1
CASSQGDRVRNEQFF
TGTGCCAGCAGCCAAGGGGACAGGGTGCGTAATGAGCAGTTCTTC
>many|-|TRBV3-1|TRBJ2-1
CASSQDYKYHNEQFF
TGTGCCAGCAGCCAAGATTACAAGTACCACAATGAGCAGTTCTTC
>few|-|TRBV12-3/TRBV12-4|TRBJ2-1
CASNDRYRADNEQFF
TGTGCCAGCAACGATAGGTACAGGGCCGACAATGAGCAGTTCTTC
>-|TRBD2|TRBV11-3|TRBJ2-1
CASSSKAGTRVGNEQFF
TGTGCCAGCAGCTCGAAAGCCGGGACTAGAGTCGGGAATGAGCAGTTCTTC
>few|-|TRBV20-1|TRBJ2-1
CSARRQGVWGLKDEQFF
TGCAGTGCTAGACGGCAAGGTGTGTGGGGACTCAAGGATGAGCAGTTCTTC
>-|TRBD1|TRBV19|TRBJ2-1
CASSKQGAGVYNEQFF
TGTGCCAGTAGCAAACAGGGGGCGGGGGTCTACAATGAGCAGTTCTTC
>many|TRBD2|TRBV12-3/TRBV12-4|TRBJ2-1
CASRVFSGINEQFF
TGTGCCAGCAGGGTTTTCAGCGGGATAAATGAGCAGTTCTTC